The 27 T cell receptor beta chains listed next were all sequenced from one sample in a study of blood T cells in healthy people across ages. With a J-beta primer mix and a sample-barcoded 5' primer, a second PCR ran about 6 to 11 cycles. TCRdb re-called the 5' RACE reads through MiXCR, storing one row per CDR3 protein. The sample holds around 1,500,000 distinct CDR3 sequences, approximately 28% seen once. The sample comprised blood. Source of these receptors: a woman aged 25 to 45 in good health.

This chain uses TRBV29-1 with TRBJ1-2, with D perhaps TRBD1 (5 bases). Germline CDR1 and CDR2: SQVTM and ANQGSEA. CDR3 length: 13 residues. V was trimmed by 6 bases and J by 0 bases, leaving 11 bases between them. CDR3 residues: CSVPRQSNYGYTF. The CDR3 DNA reads TGCAGCGTACCCCGACAGTCTAACTATGGCTACACCTTC.

This clonotype showed up many times. For the CDR3, the DNA is TGTGCCAGCAGTTTCTCGGGGATGAACACTGAAGCTTTCTTT. Its translation: CASSFSGMNTEAFF. V gene TRBV12-3 or TRBV12-4 combines with J gene TRBJ1-1; D is uncertain. There are 14 residues in the CDR3. Trimming pared 3 bases from V and 0 bases from J, leaving 8 bases between.

This chain links TRBV30 with TRBJ2-7; maybe TRBD1 (8 bases). The CDR3 totals 13 residues. Germline CDR1 is GTSNPN and CDR2 is SVGIG (reference sequence). V lost 4 bases and J 5 bases, leaving 15 bases between the germline ends. In DNA, the CDR3 is TGTGCCTGGACACAGGGGGGGCAAAACGAGCAGTACTTC. Residues: CAWTQGGQNEQYF.

The rearrangement uses TRBV7-9 and TRBJ1-2; unclear D gene. CDR3 length: 16 residues. Trimming left V 2 bases short and J 8 bases short, with 21 bases between. Germline V gene sequence: CDR1 SEHNR, CDR2 FQNEAQ (reference sequence). This chain's CDR3 is CASSLSGTLGYAGYTF. The DNA for the CDR3 is TGTGCCAGCAGCTTATCAGGCACTCTAGGGTATGCGGGCTACACCTTC.

The gene calls are TRBV6-5 and TRBJ2-5; 7 bases line up with TRBD2. Germline assignment: CDR1 MNHEY and CDR2 SVGAGI. Unmatched junction bases numbered 9, after V lost 6 bases and J lost 5 bases. The CDR3 extends over 14 amino acids. CDR3 sequence: CASSPRLAFETQYF. In nucleotides, the CDR3 is TGTGCCAGCAGCCCAAGACTAGCCTTCGAGACCCAGTACTTC.

This clonotype was seen repeatedly, ten times or more. The chain uses TRBV5-1 and TRBJ1-2; 10 bases map to TRBD1. The V gene's germline CDR1 is SGHRS and CDR2 YFSETQ. The V and J ends lost 3 bases and 4 bases, in that order; junction bases with no gene match: 6. The CDR3 runs to 15 residues. Here the CDR3 DNA reads TGCGCCAGCAGCTCTCAGACAGGGGGCAGCTATGGCTACACCTTC. Its protein is CASSSQTGGSYGYTF.

CDR3 sequence reads: CASGEGLGLAGVGRYNEQFF. CDR3 sequence (DNA): TGTGCCAGCGGAGAAGGGTTGGGACTAGCGGGAGTTGGCCGCTACAATGAGCAGTTCTTC. V usage is TRBV2 and J usage is TRBJ2-1, with 14 bases aligning to TRBD2. V lost 8 bases to trimming and J lost 3 bases; unmatched junction nucleotides: 18. Germline assignment: CDR1 SNHLY and CDR2 FYNNEI. This CDR3 has 20 residues.

This clonotype has at least ten counts. J is TRBJ2-1 and V is TRBV10-3, with 9 bases matching TRBD1. Germline-derived CDR1 and CDR2 are ENHRY and SYGVKD. This CDR3 has 14 residues. V lost 6 bases and J lost 8; bases outside the gene matches: 8. The CDR3 spells CAISRTGDGDEQFF. CDR3 bases: TGTGCCATCAGCCGGACAGGGGATGGCGATGAGCAGTTCTTC.

Concerning this clonotype itself: This may be a read error: a much more frequent sequence differs by one nucleotide. The CDR3 protein is CASKEPRGGEWNEQFF. In DNA, the CDR3 is TGTGCCAGCAAAGAACCTCGAGGGGGCGAGTGGAATGAGCAGTTCTTC. The V gene is TRBV6-5, the J gene TRBJ2-1, with TRBD1 matching over 7 bases. The germline V gene encodes CDR1 MNHEY and CDR2 SVGAGI. The CDR3 runs 16 residues. The ends lost 7 bases at V and 7 bases at J; junction bases unmatched: 16.

This chain uses TRBV6-5 with TRBJ1-2; D not resolved. CDR3 size: 14 residues. Per the germline V gene, CDR1 is MNHEY and CDR2 is SVGAGI. Trimming stripped 0 bases from V and 2 bases from J, with 7 bases between. For the CDR3, the DNA is TGTGCCAGCAGTTACTCGGCATTGAACTATGGCTACACCTTC. Its translation is CASSYSALNYGYTF.

Details on this clonotype: This could be a read error, since a much larger clone is one nucleotide away. The rearrangement uses TRBV7-2 and TRBJ2-7; weak D call: TRBD1 (6 bases). V was clipped by 5 bases and J by 0 bases, with 11 bases between them. This CDR3 is built from 14 residues. Germline CDR1 is SGHTA and CDR2 is FQGNSA. CDR3 in amino acids: CASSARTVSYEQYF. CDR3 DNA sequence: TGTGCCAGCAGCGCCCGGACAGTCTCCTACGAGCAGTACTTC.

This clonotype came up many times. This chain joins TRBV4-1 and TRBJ2-1; D gene unclear. This CDR3 is built from 14 residues. Germline assignment: CDR1 MGHRA and CDR2 YSYEKL. V lost 4 bases and J 5 bases, leaving 12 bases between the germline ends. The CDR3 bases are TGCGCCAGCAGCCCAAGGGTAGGGAACAATGAGCAGTTCTTC. Translation gives CASSPRVGNNEQFF.

V usage is TRBV7-9 and J usage is TRBJ2-5; D gene unclear. This CDR3 region has 14 residues. V lost 3 bases and J 0 bases, leaving 8 bases between the germline ends. The V gene's germline CDR1 is SEHNR and CDR2 FQNEAQ (reference sequence). The CDR3 protein is CASSFSADQETQYF. In nucleotides, the CDR3 is TGTGCCAGCAGCTTCTCGGCGGACCAAGAGACCCAGTACTTC.

The chain joins TRBV5-1 to TRBJ2-1; a weak D match, TRBD1 (6 bases). The germline V gene has CDR1 SGHRS and CDR2 YFSETQ. V lost 4 bases and J lost 12, with 17 bases in between. The CDR3 extends over 13 amino acids. The CDR3 sequence is CASSPRDTPVQFF. CDR3 coding DNA: TGCGCCAGCAGCCCCCGGGACACCCCTGTGCAGTTCTTC.

This clonotype was counted ten times or more. CDR3 coding DNA: TGTGCCAGCAGCCACGGACCCTGTACGCAGTATTTT. Its protein is CASSHGPCTQYF. The chain combines TRBV21-1 with TRBJ2-3; TRBD1 is taken as the D call from the table, unchecked against the DNA. TRBV21-1 is labeled a pseudogene. CDR3 length equals 12 residues.

Turning to this clonotype: This may stem from a read error, because a much larger clone lies one nucleotide away. The chain employs TRBV7-6 and TRBJ2-1; possibly TRBD2 for D (5 bases). CDR1 and CDR2 from the germline V gene are SGHVS and FNYEAQ. The CDR3 sequence is 15 residues long. Trimming cost V 7 bases and J 4 bases, with 17 bases left between them. The CDR3 DNA is TGTGCCAGCACAACCAGCCAGCGGAGATACAATGAGCAGTTCTTC. It encodes CASTTSQRRYNEQFF.

On this clonotype itself: At one boundary the junction diverges from the germline segment, which might be a read error. The CDR3, as DNA: TGCGCCAGCAGATTGGGGGACAGGGGGGTTAAAGACTACGAGCAGTTCTTC. It encodes CASRLGDRGVKDYEQFF. This chain connects TRBV5-1 to TRBJ2-1, with 11 bases identical to TRBD1. This CDR3 contains 17 residues. Germline V gene lookup returns CDR1 SGHRS and CDR2 YFSETQ.

The chain employs TRBV6-6 and TRBJ2-7; 9 bases align to TRBD2. The ends lost 0 bases at V and 4 bases at J; junction bases unmatched: 10. Germline values: CDR1 MNHNY, CDR2 SVGAGI (reference sequence). This CDR3 comprises 17 residues. For the CDR3, the DNA is TGTGCCAGCAGTTACTCGGGTCCGGCGGGAGGGCAATACGAGCAGTACTTC. It codes for CASSYSGPAGGQYEQYF.

The CDR3 loop is CSASLTGAYNEQYF. In DNA, the CDR3 is TGCAGTGCTAGCCTGACAGGGGCCTACAATGAGCAGTACTTC. The chain couples TRBV20-1 to TRBJ2-7; 8 positions match TRBD1. The V and J ends lost 3 bases and 7 bases, in that order; junction bases with no gene match: 11. The length of the CDR3 is 14 residues. The germline gives CDR1 DFQATT, CDR2 SNEGSKA (reference sequence).

Here the CDR3 DNA reads TGTGCCAGCAGCCCGATCGGGACAAGGGTGTTTTGGTTCTTC. Protein sequence: CASSPIGTRVFWFF. The gene calls are TRBV7-9 and TRBJ2-1; TRBD1 might be the D (6 bases). The germline gives CDR1 SEHNR, CDR2 FQNEAQ (reference sequence). The V and J ends lost 5 bases and 15 bases respectively, with 23 bases between them. CDR3 length equals 14 residues. Supplemented by reference TRBV7-9 and TRBJ2-1, the full variable domain reads DTGVSQNPRHKITKRGQNVTFRCDPISEHNRLYWYRQTLGQGPEFLTYFQNEAQLEKSRLLSDRFSAERPKGSFSTLEIQRTEQGDSAMYLCASSPIGTRVFWFFGPGTRLTVL.

This clonotype showed up just a few times. The rearrangement joins TRBV9 to TRBJ2-7; 10 bases map to TRBD2. Germline CDR1 and CDR2: SGDLS and YYNGEE. The CDR3 sequence is 17 residues long. Unmatched junction bases numbered 16, after V lost 3 bases and J lost 7 bases. CDR3 in amino acids: CASSAGTTSGVSWEQYF. The CDR3 region has the DNA TGTGCCAGCAGCGCCGGTACTACTAGCGGGGTCTCCTGGGAGCAGTACTTC. Filled out from reference TRBV9 and TRBJ2-7, the complete variable domain reads DSGVTQTPKHLITATGQRVTLRCSPRSGDLSVYWYQQSLDQGLQFLIQYYNGEERAKGNILERFSAQQFPDLHSELNLSSLELGDSALYFCASSAGTTSGVSWEQYFGPGTRLTVT.

This clonotype was detected many times. The junction departs from the called germline gene at one end, perhaps through a read error. V and J are TRBV12-3 or TRBV12-4 and TRBJ1-2; 9 bases map to TRBD1. The CDR3 totals 14 residues. This CDR3 reads CASSTSRDRAGCTF. The CDR3 DNA is TGTGCCAGCAGCACTTCCCGGGACAGGGCAGGCTGCACCTTC.

This clonotype was observed at least ten times. The chain carries TRBV20-1 and TRBJ2-5, with TRBD1 identical over 11 bases. This CDR3 is 14 amino acids long. V dropped 6 bases and J dropped 2; count of bases not matched to a gene: 5. The germline CDR1 and CDR2 sequences are DFQATT and SNEGSKA (reference sequence). The CDR3 nucleotides read TGCAGTGCCCCGGGGACAGGGGGACAAGAGACCCAGTACTTC. Its protein product is CSAPGTGGQETQYF.

This clonotype was detected only a few times. The chain recombines TRBV20-1 with TRBJ2-5, with 10 positions matching TRBD2. Looked up from germline, CDR1 is DFQATT and CDR2 is SNEGSKA (reference sequence). This CDR3 contains 15 residues. Trimming removed 3 bases from V and 5 bases from J; junction bases left unmatched: 9. The chain's CDR3 is CSASPLLAGAETQYF. CDR3 DNA: TGCAGTGCTAGCCCCTTGCTAGCGGGAGCGGAGACCCAGTACTTC.

This chain joins TRBV5-1 and TRBJ2-7; maybe TRBD1 (6 bases). V shed 4 bases and J shed 6 bases, with 14 bases lying between them. Germline V lookup: CDR1 SGHRS, CDR2 YFSETQ. The CDR3 consists of 13 residues. The CDR3 bases are TGCGCCAGCAGCGCCACAGGGTCCGCCGAGCAGTACTTC. Translating it yields CASSATGSAEQYF.

On this clonotype: Germline and junction disagree at one end, which may indicate a read error. This chain uses TRBV12-3 or TRBV12-4 with TRBJ1-2, with D hard to call. The CDR3 has 13 residues. The CDR3 DNA sequence: TGTGCCAGCAGCCCGGACGGGGTCCGAGGCTACATCTTC. Its protein is CASSPDGVRGYIF.

CDR3 protein: CSAGGQVDQPQHF. The DNA for the CDR3 is TGCAGTGCTGGGGGACAGGTGGATCAGCCCCAGCATTTT. V is TRBV20-1 and J is TRBJ1-5, with 8 bases fitting TRBD1. CDR3 length: 13 amino acids. Germline V gene lookup returns CDR1 DFQATT and CDR2 SNEGSKA (reference sequence). With 5 bases clipped from V and 5 bases from J, the junction kept 5 bases outside the gene matches.